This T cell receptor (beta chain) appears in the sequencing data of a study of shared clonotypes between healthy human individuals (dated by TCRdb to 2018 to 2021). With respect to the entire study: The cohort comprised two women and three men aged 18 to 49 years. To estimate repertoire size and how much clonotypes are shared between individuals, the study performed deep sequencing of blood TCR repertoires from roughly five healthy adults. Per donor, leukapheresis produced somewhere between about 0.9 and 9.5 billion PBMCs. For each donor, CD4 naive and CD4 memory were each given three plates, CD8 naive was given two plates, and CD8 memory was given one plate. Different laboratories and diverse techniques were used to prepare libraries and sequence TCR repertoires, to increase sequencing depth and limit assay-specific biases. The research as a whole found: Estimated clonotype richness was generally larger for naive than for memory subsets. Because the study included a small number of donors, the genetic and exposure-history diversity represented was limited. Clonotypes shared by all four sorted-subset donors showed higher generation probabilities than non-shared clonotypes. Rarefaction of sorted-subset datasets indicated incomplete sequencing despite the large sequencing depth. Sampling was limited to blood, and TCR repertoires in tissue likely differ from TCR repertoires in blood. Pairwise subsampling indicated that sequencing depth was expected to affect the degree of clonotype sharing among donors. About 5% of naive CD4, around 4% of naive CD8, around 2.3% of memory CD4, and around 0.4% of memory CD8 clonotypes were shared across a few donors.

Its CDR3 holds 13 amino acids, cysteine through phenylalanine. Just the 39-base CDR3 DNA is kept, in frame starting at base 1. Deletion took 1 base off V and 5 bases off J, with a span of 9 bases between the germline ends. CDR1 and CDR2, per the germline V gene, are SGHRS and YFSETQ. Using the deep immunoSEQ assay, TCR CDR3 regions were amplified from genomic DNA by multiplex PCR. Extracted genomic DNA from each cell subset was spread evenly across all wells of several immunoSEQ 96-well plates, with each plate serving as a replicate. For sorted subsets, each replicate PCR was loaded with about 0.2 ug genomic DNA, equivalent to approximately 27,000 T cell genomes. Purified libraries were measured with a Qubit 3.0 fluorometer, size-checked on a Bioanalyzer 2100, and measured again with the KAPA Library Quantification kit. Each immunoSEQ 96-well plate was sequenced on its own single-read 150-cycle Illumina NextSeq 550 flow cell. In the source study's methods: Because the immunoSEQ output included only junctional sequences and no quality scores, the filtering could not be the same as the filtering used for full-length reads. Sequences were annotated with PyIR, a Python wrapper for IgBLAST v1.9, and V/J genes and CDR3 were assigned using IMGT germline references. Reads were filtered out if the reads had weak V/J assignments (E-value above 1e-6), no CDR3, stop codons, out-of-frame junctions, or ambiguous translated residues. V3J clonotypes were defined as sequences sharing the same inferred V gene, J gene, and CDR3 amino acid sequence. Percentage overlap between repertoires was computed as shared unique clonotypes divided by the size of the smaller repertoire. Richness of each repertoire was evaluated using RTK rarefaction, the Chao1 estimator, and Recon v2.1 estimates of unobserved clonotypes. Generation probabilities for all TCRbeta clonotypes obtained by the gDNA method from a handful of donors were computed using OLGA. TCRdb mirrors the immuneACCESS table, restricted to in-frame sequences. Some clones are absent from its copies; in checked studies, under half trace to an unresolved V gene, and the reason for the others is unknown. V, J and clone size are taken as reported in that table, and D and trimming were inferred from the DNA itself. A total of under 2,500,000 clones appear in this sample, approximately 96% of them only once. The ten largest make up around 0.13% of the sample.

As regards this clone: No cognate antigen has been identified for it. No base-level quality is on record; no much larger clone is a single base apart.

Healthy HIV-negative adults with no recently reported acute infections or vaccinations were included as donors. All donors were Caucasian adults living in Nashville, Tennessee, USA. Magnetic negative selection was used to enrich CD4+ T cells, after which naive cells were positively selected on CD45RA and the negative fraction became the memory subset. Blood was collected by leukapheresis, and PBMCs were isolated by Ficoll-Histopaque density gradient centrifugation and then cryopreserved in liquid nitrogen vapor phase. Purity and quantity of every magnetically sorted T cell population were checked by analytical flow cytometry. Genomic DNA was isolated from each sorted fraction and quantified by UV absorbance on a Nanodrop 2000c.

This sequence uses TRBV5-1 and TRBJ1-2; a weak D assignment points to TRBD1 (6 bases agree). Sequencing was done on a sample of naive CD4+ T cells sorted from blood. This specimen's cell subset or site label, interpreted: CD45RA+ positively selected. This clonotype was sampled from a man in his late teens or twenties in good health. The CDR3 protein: CASSLSGAYGYTF. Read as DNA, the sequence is TGCGCCAGCAGCTTGTCAGGGGCATATGGCTACACCTTC. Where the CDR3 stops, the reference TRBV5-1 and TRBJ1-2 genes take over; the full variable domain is KAGVTQTPRYLIKTRGQQVTLSCSPISGHRSVSWYQQTPGQGLQFLFEYFSETQRNKGNFPGRFSGRQFSNSRSEMNVSTLELGDSALYLCASSLSGAYGYTFGSGTRLTVV.